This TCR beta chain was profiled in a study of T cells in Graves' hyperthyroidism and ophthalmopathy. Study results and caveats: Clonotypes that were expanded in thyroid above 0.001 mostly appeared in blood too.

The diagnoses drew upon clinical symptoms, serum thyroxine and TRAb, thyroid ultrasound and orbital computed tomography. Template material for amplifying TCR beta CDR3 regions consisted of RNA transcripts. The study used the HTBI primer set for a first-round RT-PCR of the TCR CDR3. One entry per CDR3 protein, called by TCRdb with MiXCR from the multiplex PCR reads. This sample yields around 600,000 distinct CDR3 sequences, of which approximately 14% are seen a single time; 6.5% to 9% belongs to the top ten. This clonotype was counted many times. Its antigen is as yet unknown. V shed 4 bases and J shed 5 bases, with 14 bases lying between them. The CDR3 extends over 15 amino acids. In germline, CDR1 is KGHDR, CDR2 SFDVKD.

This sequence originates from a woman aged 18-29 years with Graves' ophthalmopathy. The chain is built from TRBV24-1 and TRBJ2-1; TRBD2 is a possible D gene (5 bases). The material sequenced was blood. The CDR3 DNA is TGTGCCACCAGTGAGGAACCTCTCGGGAACAATGAGCAGTTCTTC. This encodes CATSEEPLGNNEQFF.